This T cell receptor (beta chain) was captured in a study of blood T cells in healthy people across ages. Study results and limitations: Comparison with aged donors showed that long-lived donors had more naive CD4+ cells and higher diversity. Measured against age, TCR beta diversity per million T cells decreased in a roughly linear manner.

A second PCR of 7 to 11 cycles used a sample-barcoded 5' primer and a J-beta primer mix. Tagging of each cDNA molecule was performed by a template-switch adaptor with 12 random nucleotides. TCRdb called the 5' RACE reads again in MiXCR, with one record for every CDR3 protein. There are about 1.5 million distinct CDR3 sequences in the sample; roughly 43% occur only once, and about 4.1% lies in the top ten. At least 5.5 micrograms of total RNA were extracted per sample. Turning to this clonotype: What it binds is not known.

Germline V gives CDR1 LGHDT, CDR2 YNNKEL (reference sequence). The CDR3 consists of 12 residues. Trimming took 3 bases from V and 4 from J, leaving 5 bases between them. This chain connects TRBV3-1 to TRBJ2-3; D is undetermined. The TCR sequence derives from a woman aged 18-35 years in good health. The sequenced sample was blood. Written as DNA, the CDR3 is TGTGCCAGCAGCCAGAGTGCAGATACGCAGTATTTT. Translating gives CASSQSADTQYF.